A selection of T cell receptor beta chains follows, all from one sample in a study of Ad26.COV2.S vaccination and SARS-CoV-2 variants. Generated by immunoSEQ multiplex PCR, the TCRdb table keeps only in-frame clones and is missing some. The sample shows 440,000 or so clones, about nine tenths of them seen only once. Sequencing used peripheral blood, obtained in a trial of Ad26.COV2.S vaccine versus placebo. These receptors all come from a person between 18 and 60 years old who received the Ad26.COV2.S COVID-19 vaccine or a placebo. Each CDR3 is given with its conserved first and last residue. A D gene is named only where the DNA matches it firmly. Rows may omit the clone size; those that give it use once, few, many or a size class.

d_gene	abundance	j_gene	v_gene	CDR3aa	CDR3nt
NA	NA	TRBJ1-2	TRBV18	CASSPLGGYTF	TGTGCCAGCTCCCCTCTAGGTGGCTACACCTTC
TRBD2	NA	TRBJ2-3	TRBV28	CASTSPTGTRADTQYF	TGTGCCAGCACCTCCCCAACCGGGACTAGGGCAGATACGCAGTATTTT
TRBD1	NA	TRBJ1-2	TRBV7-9	CASSLLGGRGYTF	TGTGCCAGCAGCTTACTAGGGGGCCGTGGCTACACCTTC
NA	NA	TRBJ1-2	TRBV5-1	CASSLAPTNNYGYTF	TGCGCCAGCAGCTTGGCCCCCACAAATAACTATGGCTACACCTTC
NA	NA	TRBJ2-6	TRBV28	CASRDSSRANVLTF	TGTGCCAGTAGAGACAGCTCGAGGGCCAACGTCCTGACTTTC
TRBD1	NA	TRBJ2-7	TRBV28	CASSARDRALLSSYEQYF	TGTGCCAGCAGCGCCCGGGACAGGGCCCTCTTAAGCTCCTACGAGCAGTACTTC
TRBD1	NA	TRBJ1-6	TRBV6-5	CASSYSGQANSPLHF	TGTGCCAGCAGTTACTCGGGACAGGCCAATTCACCCCTCCACTTT
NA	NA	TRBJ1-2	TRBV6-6	CASSYSENYGYTF	TGTGCCAGCAGTTACTCGGAGAACTATGGCTACACCTTC
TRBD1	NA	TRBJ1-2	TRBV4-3	CASSQDRGPDYGYTF	TGCGCCAGCAGCCAAGACAGGGGGCCTGACTATGGCTACACCTTC
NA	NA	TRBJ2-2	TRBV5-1	CASSLLDGSNTGELFF	TGCGCCAGCAGCTTGCTTGACGGATCGAACACCGGGGAGCTGTTTTTT
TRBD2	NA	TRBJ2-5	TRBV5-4	CASSIGLAGGLQETQYF	TGTGCCAGCAGCATCGGACTAGCGGGGGGCCTGCAAGAGACCCAGTACTTC
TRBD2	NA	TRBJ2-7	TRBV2	CASIPSGVGEQYF	TGTGCCAGCATCCCTAGCGGGGTTGGCGAGCAGTACTTC
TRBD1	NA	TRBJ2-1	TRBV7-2	CASSSPGQGGRSYNEQFF	TGTGCCAGCAGCTCGCCGGGACAGGGGGGACGCTCCTACAATGAGCAGTTCTTC
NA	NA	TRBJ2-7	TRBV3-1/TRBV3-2	CASSQDWSLTYEQYF	TGTGCCAGCAGCCAAGATTGGTCGTTGACCTACGAGCAGTACTTC
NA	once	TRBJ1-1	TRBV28	CASSLSQGSTEAFF	TGTGCCAGCAGTTTATCCCAGGGGAGCACTGAAGCTTTCTTT
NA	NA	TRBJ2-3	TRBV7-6	CASSLSRISTDTQYF	TGTGCCAGCAGCTTAAGTCGGATTTCAACAGATACGCAGTATTTT
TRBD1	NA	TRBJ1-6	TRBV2	CASGGQGASRIHNSPLHF	TGTGCCAGCGGGGGACAGGGGGCGTCCCGTATTCACAATTCACCCCTCCACTTT
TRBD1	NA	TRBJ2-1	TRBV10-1	CASQGAGEQFF	TGCGCCAGCCAGGGGGCAGGTGAGCAGTTCTTC
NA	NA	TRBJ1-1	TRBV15	CATSRNGVRGRDTEAFF	TGTGCCACCAGCAGAAACGGGGTTAGGGGGAGGGACACTGAAGCTTTCTTT
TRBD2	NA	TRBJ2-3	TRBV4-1	CASSLYGGAGGTDTQYF	TGCGCCAGCAGCCTCTATGGGGGAGCGGGGGGCACAGATACGCAGTATTTT
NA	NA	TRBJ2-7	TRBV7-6	CASRIMSGGGEQYF	TGTGCCAGCAGAATAATGTCCGGGGGTGGCGAGCAGTACTTC
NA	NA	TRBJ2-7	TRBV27	CASSLALPYEQYF	TGTGCCAGCAGTTTAGCTCTCCCCTACGAGCAGTACTTC
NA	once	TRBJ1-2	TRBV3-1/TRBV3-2	CASSPLVTMTGRNYGYTF	TGTGCCAGCAGCCCCCTAGTGACGATGACAGGACGTAACTATGGCTACACCTTC
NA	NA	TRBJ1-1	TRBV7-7	CAIMPDGNTEAFF	TGTGCCATCATGCCGGACGGGAACACTGAAGCTTTCTTT
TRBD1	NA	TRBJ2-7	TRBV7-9	CASSSLSPGQGAINEQYF	TGTGCCAGCAGCTCCCTATCACCGGGACAGGGGGCTATCAACGAGCAGTACTTC
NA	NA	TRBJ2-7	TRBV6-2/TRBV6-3	CASSYGRGSIYEQYF	TGTGCCAGCAGTTACGGCAGGGGCAGCATCTACGAGCAGTACTTC
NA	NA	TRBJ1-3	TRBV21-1	CASSKIAQQGSGNTIYF	TGTGCCAGCAGCAAAATTGCCCAACAGGGATCTGGAAACACCATATATTTT
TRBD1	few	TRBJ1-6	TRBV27	CASSPYGQGLNSPLHF	TGTGCCAGCAGTCCCTACGGACAGGGATTAAATTCACCCCTCCACTTT
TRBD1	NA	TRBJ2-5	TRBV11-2	CASSPGQGSQETQYF	TGTGCCAGCAGCCCCGGACAGGGGAGTCAAGAGACCCAGTACTTC
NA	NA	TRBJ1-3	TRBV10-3	CAISEGPYVDSSGNTIYF	TGTGCCATCAGTGAGGGGCCTTATGTTGACAGCTCTGGAAACACCATATATTTT
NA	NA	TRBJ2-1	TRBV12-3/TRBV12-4	CASSWAVEQFF	TGTGCCAGCAGTTGGGCGGTTGAGCAGTTCTTC
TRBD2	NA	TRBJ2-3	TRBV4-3	CASSQGTSFRRDTQYF	TGCGCCAGCAGCCAAGGGACTAGCTTCCGACGAGATACGCAGTATTTT
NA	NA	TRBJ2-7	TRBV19	CASSIARGSYEQYF	TGTGCCAGTAGTATAGCCAGGGGCTCCTACGAGCAGTACTTC
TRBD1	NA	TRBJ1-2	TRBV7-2	CASSFRGQGYGYTF	TGTGCCAGCAGCTTCAGGGGGCAAGGTTATGGCTACACCTTC
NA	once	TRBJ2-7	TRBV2	CAMTGTPSSYEQYF	TGTGCCATGACAGGGACTCCCTCCTCCTACGAGCAGTACTTC
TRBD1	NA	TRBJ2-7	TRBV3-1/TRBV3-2	CASSQDHGQVFYEQYF	TGTGCCAGCAGCCAAGATCACGGACAGGTTTTCTACGAGCAGTACTTC
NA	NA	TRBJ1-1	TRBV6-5	CASRGPITEAFF	TGTGCCAGCAGAGGACCTATCACTGAAGCTTTCTTT
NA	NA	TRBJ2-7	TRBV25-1	CASIQGTLPYEQYF	TGTGCCAGCATCCAGGGGACCCTACCCTACGAGCAGTACTTC
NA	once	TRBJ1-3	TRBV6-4	CASILPGRPVNTIYF	TGTGCCAGCATTCTTCCAGGGCGGCCCGTAAACACCATATATTTT
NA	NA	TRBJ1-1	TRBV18	CASSLSVNTEAFF	TGTGCCAGCTCACTGTCAGTGAACACTGAAGCTTTCTTT
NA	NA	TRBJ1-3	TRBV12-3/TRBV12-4	CTSSFGSGNTIYF	TGTACCAGCAGTTTCGGCTCTGGAAACACCATATATTTT